A selection of T cell receptor beta chains follows, all from one sample in a study of blood T cell repertoires in COVID-19. The assay was immunoSEQ multiplex PCR, and TCRdb's table has in-frame clones only and misses some. The sample holds around 120,000 clones, over 85% seen once. The sequenced sample was peripheral blood. The receptors were sampled from a man aged 55 to 70 with COVID-19, enrolled during active disease. Both conserved end residues are part of each CDR3. D genes are given only for firm matches. The size field is filled for only some rows; it gives once, few, many or a size class.

D gene	clone size	J gene	V gene	CDR3 DNA	CDR3 protein
TRBD2	.	TRBJ2-2	TRBV4-3	TGCGCCAGCAGCCAATTCGGGGGGGTAGCGGGAGGGTACACCGGGGAGCTGTTTTTT	CASSQFGGVAGGYTGELFF
.	once	TRBJ2-1	TRBV7-8	TGTGCCAGCGGCCGGACGGACAGCTCCTACAATGAGCAGTTCTTC	CASGRTDSSYNEQFF
.	.	TRBJ2-3	TRBV5-1	TGCGCCAGCAGCTTGAGGGACAAGCTCACAGATACGCAGTATTTT	CASSLRDKLTDTQYF
.	once	TRBJ1-2	TRBV19	TGTGCCAGTACCCCGACGGGGAACTATGGCTACACCTTC	CASTPTGNYGYTF
.	.	TRBJ2-5	TRBV5-5	TGTGCCAGCAGCTCCTTGACAGAAGAGACCCAGTACTTC	CASSSLTEETQYF
.	.	TRBJ2-1	TRBV4-1	TGCGCCAGCAGCCAAGATGGGCCAGCGGAGGGCTCCTACAATGAGCAGTTCTTC	CASSQDGPAEGSYNEQFF
.	.	TRBJ1-1	TRBV5-4	TGTGCCAGCAGTCCGAGGTCGACGGATTACACTGAAGCTTTCTTT	CASSPRSTDYTEAFF
TRBD1	.	TRBJ1-2	TRBV30	TGTGCCTGGAGTGCCAGGGGGCGCTTTGGCTACACCTTC	CAWSARGRFGYTF
.	.	TRBJ1-2	TRBV27	TGTGCCAGCACCACTAGGGCAGGGGTTTTTGGCTACACCTTC	CASTTRAGVFGYTF
TRBD2	.	TRBJ2-3	TRBV24-1	TGTGCCACCAGTTTCTCTAGCGGGAGGCTCGGGGATACGCAGTATTTT	CATSFSSGRLGDTQYF
TRBD1	.	TRBJ1-2	TRBV28	TGTGCCAGCAGTTTAATGGACAGGGGGTTCTCTGGCTACACCTTC	CASSLMDRGFSGYTF
.	.	TRBJ2-3	TRBV12-3/TRBV12-4	TGTGCCAGCCCCTATACGCAGTATTTT	CASPYTQYF
.	once	TRBJ1-2	TRBV7-9	TGTGCCAGCAGCCCTAGTTTGCAGGGGCTGAACACCTTC	CASSPSLQGLNTF
TRBD2	.	TRBJ2-2	TRBV5-1	TGCGCCAGCCGCAGAACTAGCGGAAACACCGGGGAGCTGTTTTTT	CASRRTSGNTGELFF
TRBD1	.	TRBJ2-2	TRBV27	TGTGCCAGCTACAGGGGGGCGTCCGGGGAGCTGTTTTTT	CASYRGASGELFF
.	few	TRBJ1-5	TRBV6-5	TGTGCCAGCAGTAACGAGGCAAATCAGCCCCAGCATTTT	CASSNEANQPQHF
TRBD1	.	TRBJ1-1	TRBV9	TGTGCCAGCAGCGCCCGGGACAGTGACACTGAAGCTTTCTTT	CASSARDSDTEAFF
TRBD1	.	TRBJ1-2	TRBV5-6	TGTGCCAGCGGTTTGGGACAGGGTTTCTATGGCTACACCTTC	CASGLGQGFYGYTF
.	.	TRBJ1-2	TRBV13	TGTGCCAGCAGCTTAGGCCTGGGGGCGAGTGGCTACACCTTC	CASSLGLGASGYTF
TRBD2	.	TRBJ2-3	TRBV9	TGTGCCAGCAGCGTAGGGGCTAGCGGGAGCGGCACAGATACGCAGTATTTT	CASSVGASGSGTDTQYF
TRBD2	.	TRBJ2-1	TRBV7-3	TGTGCCAGCAGCTTCTCGGGGGGAGCGAATCAAAATGAGCAGTTCTTC	CASSFSGGANQNEQFF
.	.	TRBJ2-3	TRBV12-5	TGTGCTAGTGGTTTGGTAATGGAGGAGCAGTATTTT	CASGLVMEEQYF
TRBD1	.	TRBJ1-1	TRBV3-1/TRBV3-2	TGTGCCAGCAGCCGCGAACAGGGGTCGATGAACACTGAAGCTTTCTTT	CASSREQGSMNTEAFF
.	once	TRBJ2-5	TRBV6-2/TRBV6-3	TGTGCCAGCAGTTACGGCGTCTCGAGAACGGGGGATGAAGAGACCCAGTACTTC	CASSYGVSRTGDEETQYF
TRBD1	.	TRBJ1-5	TRBV5-6	TGTGCCAGCAGCGAACAGGGGCATCAGCCCCAGCATTTT	CASSEQGHQPQHF
TRBD1	.	TRBJ1-2	TRBV3-1/TRBV3-2	TGTGCCAGCAGCCAAGATTACCCGGGACAGGATGGCTACACCTTC	CASSQDYPGQDGYTF
.	.	TRBJ1-3	TRBV18	TGTGCCAGCTCTCCCGATACCCCAGACTACTCTGGAAACACCATATATTTT	CASSPDTPDYSGNTIYF
TRBD1	once	TRBJ2-3	TRBV2	TGTGCCAGCAGTCGATGGACAGGGACAGATACGCAGTATTTT	CASSRWTGTDTQYF
.	.	TRBJ1-4	TRBV11-2	TGTGCCAGCAGCACCGACTCCGTTTCCCGTGAAAAACTGTTTTTT	CASSTDSVSREKLFF
TRBD1	.	TRBJ1-6	TRBV19	TGTGCCAGTAGTTTGATGTCCGGGACAGGATCACCCCTCCACTTT	CASSLMSGTGSPLHF